This TCR beta chain came from a study of shared clonotypes between healthy human individuals. Overall study findings and caveats: An anticipated effect of sequencing depth on clonotype sharing among donors was recognized.

This CDR3 has 17 residues. Germline loops: CDR1 LNHDA, CDR2 SQIVND (reference sequence). Donors comprised healthy HIV-negative adults lacking recent acute infections or vaccinations. Ten immunoSEQ deep assay plates served to sequence unsorted PBMC DNA. This table comes from immunoSEQ multiplex PCR, and its TCRdb copy is limited to in-frame clones, with some not included. Of about 490,000 clones listed, less than 80% are singletons. With regard to this clone: The antigen is undetermined.

This chain links TRBV19 with TRBJ2-7, with D perhaps matching TRBD2 (6 bases). With the DNA end fitting TRBJ2-1 better, the J assignment may be wrong. The sample consisted of PBMCs. The source of this sequence is a woman between 35 and 50 years old in good health. Some clones in this sample may be carry-over from other donors' samples. CDR3 in amino acids: CASSPPLNREAYNEQFF. Written as DNA, the CDR3 is TGTGCCAGTAGTCCTCCCTTAAATAGGGAGGCCTACAATGAGCAGTTCTTC.